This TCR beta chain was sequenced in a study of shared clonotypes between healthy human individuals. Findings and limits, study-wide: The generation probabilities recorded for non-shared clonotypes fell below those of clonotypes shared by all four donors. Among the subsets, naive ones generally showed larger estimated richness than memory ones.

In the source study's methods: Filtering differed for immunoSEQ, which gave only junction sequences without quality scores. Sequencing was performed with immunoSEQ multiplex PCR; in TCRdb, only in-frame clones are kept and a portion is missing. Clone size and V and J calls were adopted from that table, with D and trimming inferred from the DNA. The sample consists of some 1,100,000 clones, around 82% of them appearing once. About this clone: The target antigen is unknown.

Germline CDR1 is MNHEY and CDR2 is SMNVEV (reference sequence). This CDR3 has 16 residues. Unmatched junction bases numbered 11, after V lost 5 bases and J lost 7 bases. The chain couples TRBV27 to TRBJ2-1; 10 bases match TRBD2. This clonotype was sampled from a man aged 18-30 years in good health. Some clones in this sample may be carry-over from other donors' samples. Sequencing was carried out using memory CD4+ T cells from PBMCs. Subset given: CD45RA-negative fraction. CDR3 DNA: TGTGCCAGCAGTACCGGCCGGGGACTAGCGTATAATGAGCAGTTCTTC. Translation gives CASSTGRGLAYNEQFF.